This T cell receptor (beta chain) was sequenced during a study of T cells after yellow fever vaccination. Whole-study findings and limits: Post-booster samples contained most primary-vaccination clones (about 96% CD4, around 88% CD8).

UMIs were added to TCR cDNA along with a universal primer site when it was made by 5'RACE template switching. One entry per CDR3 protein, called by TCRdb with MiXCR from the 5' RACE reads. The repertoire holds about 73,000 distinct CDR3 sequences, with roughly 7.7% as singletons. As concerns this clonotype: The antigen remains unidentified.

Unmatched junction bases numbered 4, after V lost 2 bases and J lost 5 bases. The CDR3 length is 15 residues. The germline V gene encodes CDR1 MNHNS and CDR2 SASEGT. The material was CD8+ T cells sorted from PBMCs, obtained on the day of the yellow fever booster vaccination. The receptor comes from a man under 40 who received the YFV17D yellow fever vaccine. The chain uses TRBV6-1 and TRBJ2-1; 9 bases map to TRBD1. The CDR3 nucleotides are TGTGCCAGCAGTGAACCGGGACAGGGCAACAATGAGCAGTTCTTC. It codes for CASSEPGQGNNEQFF.